The 9 T cell receptor beta chains listed next were all sequenced from one sample in a study of regulatory T cells in long-lasting Graves disease. Sequencing libraries for TCR beta were prepared with iRepertoire HTBI primers and Arm-PCR of CDR3 regions. TCRdb reprocessed the multiplex PCR reads with MiXCR, giving one entry per CDR3 protein. The sample has about 440,000 distinct CDR3 sequences; 15% are singletons. Time point here: newly diagnosed GD, antithyroid drugs for less than 3 months. PBMCs provided the RNA from which the TCR library was made. The data were also submitted as part of a second study, on T cells in Graves' hyperthyroidism and ophthalmopathy.

The sequencing here drew on peripheral blood mononuclear cells (PBMCs), taken at new diagnosis, from a patient treated with antithyroid drugs. The receptor set was obtained from a woman in her 30s with Graves disease.

Many counts were recorded for this clonotype. The CDR3 DNA sequence: TGTGCCACCAGTGAAGGAGCGGGGACTTACGAGCAGTACTTC. Protein product: CATSEGAGTYEQYF. The chain employs TRBV24-1 and TRBJ2-7; 7 bases agree with TRBD2. Germline CDR1 is KGHDR and CDR2 is SFDVKD. The CDR3 totals 14 residues. With V trimmed by 4 bases and J by 4 bases, 6 bases remained unmatched.

The table lists this clonotype with many counts. The genes are TRBV5-1 and TRBJ1-1; possible D gene TRBD1, 6 bases. The CDR3 extends over 13 amino acids. Germline V lookup: CDR1 SGHRS, CDR2 YFSETQ. Trimming removed 4 bases at V and 10 bases at J, with 17 bases between. The CDR3 DNA is TGCGCCAGCAGCCCAGAGGGGGGCAGCCCAGCTTTCTTT. Translating gives CASSPEGGSPAFF. The variable domain in full, completed from reference TRBV5-1 and TRBJ1-1, reads KAGVTQTPRYLIKTRGQQVTLSCSPISGHRSVSWYQQTPGQGLQFLFEYFSETQRNKGNFPGRFSGRQFSNSRSEMNVSTLELGDSALYLCASSPEGGSPAFFGQGTRLTVV.

This clonotype has a count of ten or more. The rearrangement joins TRBV11-2 to TRBJ1-1; D is ambiguous. Germline CDR1 reads SGHAT; CDR2 reads FQNNGV. V lost 1 base, J lost 5 bases, and 11 bases lay in between. This CDR3 is built from 14 residues. CDR3 coding DNA: TGTGCCAGCAGCTTAGCACCGGCCGGGACTGAAGCTTTCTTT. This codes for CASSLAPAGTEAFF.

This clonotype was seen many times. The V gene is TRBV7-3, the J gene TRBJ2-3; 12 nucleotides match TRBD2. This CDR3 comprises 15 residues. Germline V CDR1 and CDR2: SGHTA, FQGTGA. Germline trimming cut 5 bases from V and 4 bases from J; bases unmatched to any gene: 4. As DNA, the CDR3 is TGTGCCAGCAGCCCGACTAGCGGGAGATCAGATACGCAGTATTTT. This translates into CASSPTSGRSDTQYF.

In regard to this clonotype: With a far larger clone one base away, a read error is the likely cause. This is likely a read error, given that the CDR3 carries no conserved phenylalanine or tryptophan at its end. V usage is TRBV11-2 and J usage is TRBJ2-1; 12 positions agree with TRBD2. CDR3 length: 18 amino acids. CDR1 is SGHAT, CDR2 FQNNGV, per germline. V lost 5 bases and J lost 4; bases outside the gene matches: 12. The CDR3 nucleotides are TGTGCCAGCAGCCCCGGGGGTAGACTAGCGGGGGAATACAATGAGCAGTTCTCC. This gives the protein CASSPGGRLAGEYNEQFS.

The chain uses TRBV6-5 and TRBJ2-7; 8 bases match TRBD2. V shed 2 bases, J shed 1 base, and the junction held 16 bases outside the gene matches. Germline V gives CDR1 MNHEY, CDR2 SVGAGI. This CDR3 comprises 19 residues. This CDR3 reads CASSYGINLAGKRSYEQYF. For the CDR3, the DNA is TGTGCCAGCAGTTACGGGATCAACTTAGCGGGGAAGAGGTCCTACGAGCAGTACTTC.

Many counts were recorded for this clonotype. V and J are TRBV12-5 and TRBJ1-2, with D maybe TRBD1 (5 bases). The CDR3 loop spans 15 amino acids. Germline CDR1 LGHNT, CDR2 FRNRAP. V lost 0 bases, J lost 4 bases, and 12 bases lay in between. In DNA, the CDR3 is TGTGCTAGTGGTTTGGTACCACAGGACCTCTATGGCTACACCTTC. Amino acid sequence: CASGLVPQDLYGYTF.

This clonotype came up many times. This chain connects TRBV6-1 to TRBJ2-2, with D unclear. CDR1 is MNHNS, CDR2 SASEGT, per germline. The CDR3 runs 13 residues. Deletions cut 7 bases from V and 2 bases from J, with 8 bases between. The CDR3 reads CASKYSNTGELFF. CDR3 bases: TGTGCCAGCAAGTACAGCAACACCGGGGAGCTGTTTTTT.

There are many counts of this clonotype. This chain joins TRBV6-5 and TRBJ2-3; D is possibly TRBD2 (7 bases). V was shortened by 3 bases and J by 1 base, with 11 bases between the two germline ends. Looked up from germline, CDR1 is MNHEY and CDR2 is SVGAGI. The CDR3 has 15 amino acids. The DNA of the CDR3 is TGTGCCAGCAGTTATGAAGGGGGGGGCACAGATACGCAGTATTTT. Its translation is CASSYEGGGTDTQYF.